Listed below are T cell receptor beta chains from one sample, sequenced in a study of CD8 T cells in ankylosing spondylitis. TCRdb recomputed calls from the 5' RACE reads with MiXCR, one row per CDR3 protein. The table records more than 100,000 distinct CDR3 sequences, 15% to 20% of them present only once. Sequenced input: blood, either unsorted or a sorted T cell fraction (not recorded which). All receptors come from a male donor with ankylosing spondylitis. The CDR3 runs from the conserved cysteine through the conserved F or W. The D gene is left open where the match is weak. Only some rows state a clone size, as once, few, many or a class for expanded clones.

D	V	size	J	DNA	CDR3
-	TRBV20-1	-	TRBJ2-1	TGCTGTGCTAGAGCTACCCCCTGGGAGAGTACCTACAATGAGCAGTTCTTC	CCARATPWESTYNEQFF
-	TRBV9	few	TRBJ1-4	TGTGCCAGCAGCGTAGCTAGCAGGAGCACTAATGAAAAACTGTTTTTT	CASSVASRSTNEKLFF
TRBD2	TRBV6-2/TRBV6-3	few	TRBJ2-1	TGTGCCAGCAGTTACCCTCGCGGGGGGTCCGGGCGGGAGTCCTACAATGAGCAGTTCTTC	CASSYPRGGSGRESYNEQFF
-	TRBV29-1	-	TRBJ2-5	TGCGGGGGGTACCAAGAGACCCAGTACTTC	CGGYQETQYF
TRBD1	TRBV4-2	-	TRBJ2-1	TGTGCCAGCAGCCAAGAAGGGACAGGGAATAACTACAATGAGCAGTTCTTC	CASSQEGTGNNYNEQFF
TRBD1	TRBV7-9	few	TRBJ2-4	TGTGCCAGCAGCATAGCAGGGACAGGGGGACACATTCAGTACTTC	CASSIAGTGGHIQYF
TRBD1	TRBV12-3/TRBV12-4	few	TRBJ1-4	TGTGCCAGCAGCTCCACAGGGGGAAAGAACGAAAAACTGTTTTTT	CASSSTGGKNEKLFF
TRBD2	TRBV27	-	TRBJ2-7	TGTGCCAGCAGTTATGCTAGCGGGAGATCGTACGAGCAGTACTTC	CASSYASGRSYEQYF
-	TRBV7-9	-	TRBJ2-3	TGTGCCAGCAGCTTATCAGAAAGCACAGATACGCAGTATTTT	CASSLSESTDTQYF
TRBD2	TRBV5-4	few	TRBJ2-3	TGTGCCAGCAGCTCCAGTAGCGGGAATGTAGATACGCAGTATTTT	CASSSSSGNVDTQYF
TRBD2	TRBV27	few	TRBJ2-1	TGTGCCAGCAGTTCTCGACTAGCATCCTACAATGAGCAGTTCTTC	CASSSRLASYNEQFF
-	TRBV4-1	-	TRBJ1-1	TGCGCCAGCAGTCCAGACAGGACGCTGAACACTGAAGCTTTCTTT	CASSPDRTLNTEAFF
-	TRBV6-1	many	TRBJ2-5	TGTGCCAGTGGACCTACAGGTGACCAAGAGACCCAGTACTTC	CASGPTGDQETQYF
-	TRBV7-9	few	TRBJ2-1	TGTGCCAGCACCATTCCTTCGGGCCCGAAAACCTACAATGAGCAGTTCTTC	CASTIPSGPKTYNEQFF
-	TRBV12-3/TRBV12-4	-	TRBJ2-2	TGTGCCAGCAGCATCACTCGGGAGCTGTTTTTT	CASSITRELFF
-	TRBV10-2	many	TRBJ2-1	TGCGCCAGCAGCAACCGGGACTCACCGAACAATGAGCAGTTCTTC	CASSNRDSPNNEQFF
-	TRBV7-9	-	TRBJ2-7	TGTGCCAGCAGCTCGACCCTAGGGAGGAGTGACGAGCAGTACTTC	CASSSTLGRSDEQYF
-	TRBV6-1	few	TRBJ1-2	TGTGCCAGCAGCCCGGGCCGAGCGTTCTATGGCTACACCTTC	CASSPGRAFYGYTF
-	TRBV28	-	TRBJ2-3	TGTGCCAGCAGTTTACTACAGCGTGCCTTTACTAGCACAGATACGCAGTATTTT	CASSLLQRAFTSTDTQYF
TRBD2	TRBV29-1	-	TRBJ2-5	TGCAGCGTTGAAGATGTGAGCGGGAGGGCCCAGGAGACCCAGTACTTC	CSVEDVSGRAQETQYF
-	TRBV6-2/TRBV6-3	-	TRBJ2-7	TGTGCCAGCAGTTACACCGACGGCTACGAGCAGTACTTC	CASSYTDGYEQYF
-	TRBV12-3/TRBV12-4	many	TRBJ2-1	TGTGCCAGCATCCAGGGAGTAAGGATGTACAATGAGCAGTTCTTC	CASIQGVRMYNEQFF
TRBD2	TRBV5-6	-	TRBJ2-7	TGTGCCAGCAGCAGTGGACTAGCGGGAGGCTGGTACGAGCAGTACTTC	CASSSGLAGGWYEQYF
-	TRBV6-2/TRBV6-3	few	TRBJ2-1	TGTGCCAGCAGTTATGGTCTAGCAGATTACAATGAGCAGTTCTTC	CASSYGLADYNEQFF
-	TRBV9	few	TRBJ1-6	TGTGCCAGCAGCACCCGGGAAAATAATTCACCCCTCCACTTT	CASSTRENNSPLHF
-	TRBV4-3	-	TRBJ2-2	TGCGCCAGCAGCCAAGATAAGCTTCGGAGATCCACCGGGGAGCTGTTTTTT	CASSQDKLRRSTGELFF
-	TRBV27	-	TRBJ2-7	TGTGCCAGCAGCCCTACACCGGGACTTCTCTACGAGCAGTACTTC	CASSPTPGLLYEQYF
-	TRBV5-1	-	TRBJ2-3	TGCGCCAGCAGCTTGTGGGCTAGCGGCACAGATACGCAGTATTTT	CASSLWASGTDTQYF
-	TRBV5-1	many	TRBJ1-1	TGCGCCAGCAGCCCAAAGGGTATGGCGAACACTGAAGCTTTCTTT	CASSPKGMANTEAFF
-	TRBV30	few	TRBJ1-1	TGTGCCTGGAGTGCGGGGTACACTGAAGCTTTCTTT	CAWSAGYTEAFF
-	TRBV5-1	-	TRBJ2-7	TGCGCCAGCAGCTTGGTGGACAGTATATACGAGCAGTACTTC	CASSLVDSIYEQYF
-	TRBV28	-	TRBJ2-7	TGTGCCAGCAGTCCCTTTTTCGGCTACGAGCAGTACTTC	CASSPFFGYEQYF